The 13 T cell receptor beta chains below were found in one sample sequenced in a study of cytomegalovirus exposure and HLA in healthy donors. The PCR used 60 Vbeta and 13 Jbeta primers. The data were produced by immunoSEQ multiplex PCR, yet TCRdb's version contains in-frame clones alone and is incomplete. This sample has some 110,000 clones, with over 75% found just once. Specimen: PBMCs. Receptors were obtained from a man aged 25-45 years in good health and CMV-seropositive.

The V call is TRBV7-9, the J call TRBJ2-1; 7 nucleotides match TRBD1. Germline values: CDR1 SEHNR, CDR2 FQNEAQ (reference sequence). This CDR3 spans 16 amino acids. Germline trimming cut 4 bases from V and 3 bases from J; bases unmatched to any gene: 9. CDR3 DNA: TGTGCCAGCAGCTCGGACAGGCCGACCAACTACAATGAGCAGTTCTTC. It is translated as CASSSDRPTNYNEQFF.

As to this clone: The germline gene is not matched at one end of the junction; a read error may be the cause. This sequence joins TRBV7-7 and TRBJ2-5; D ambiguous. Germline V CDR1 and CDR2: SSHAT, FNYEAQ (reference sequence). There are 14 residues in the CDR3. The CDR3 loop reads CASSLGYNQETQYF. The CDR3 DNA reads TGTGCTAGCAGCTTAGGGTACAACCAAGAGACCCAGTACTTC.

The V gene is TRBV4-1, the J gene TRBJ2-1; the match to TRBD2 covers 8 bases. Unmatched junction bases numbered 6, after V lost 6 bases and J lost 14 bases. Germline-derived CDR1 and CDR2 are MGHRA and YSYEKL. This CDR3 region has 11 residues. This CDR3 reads CASSGGTSEFF. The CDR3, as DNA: TGCGCCAGCAGTGGGGGGACTAGTGAGTTCTTC.

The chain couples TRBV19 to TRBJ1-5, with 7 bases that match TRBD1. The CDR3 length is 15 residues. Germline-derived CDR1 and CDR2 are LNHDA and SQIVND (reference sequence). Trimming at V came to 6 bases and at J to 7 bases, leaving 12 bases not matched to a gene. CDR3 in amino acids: CASRNLAGGLQPQHF. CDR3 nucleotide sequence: TGTGCCAGTAGGAACCTCGCAGGGGGTCTGCAGCCCCAGCATTTT.

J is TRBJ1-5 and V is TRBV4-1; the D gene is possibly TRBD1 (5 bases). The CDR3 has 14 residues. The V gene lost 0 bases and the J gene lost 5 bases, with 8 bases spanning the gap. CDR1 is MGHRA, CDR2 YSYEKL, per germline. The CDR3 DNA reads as TGCGCCAGCAGCCAAGAACAAGGGGATCAGCCCCAGCATTTT. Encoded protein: CASSQEQGDQPQHF.

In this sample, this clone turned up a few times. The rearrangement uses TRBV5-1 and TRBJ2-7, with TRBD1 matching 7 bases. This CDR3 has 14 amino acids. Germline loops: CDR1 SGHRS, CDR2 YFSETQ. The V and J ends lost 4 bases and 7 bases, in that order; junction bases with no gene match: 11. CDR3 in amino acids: CASSNRDSALEQYF. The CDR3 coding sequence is TGCGCCAGCAGCAACCGGGACAGCGCTTTAGAGCAGTACTTC.

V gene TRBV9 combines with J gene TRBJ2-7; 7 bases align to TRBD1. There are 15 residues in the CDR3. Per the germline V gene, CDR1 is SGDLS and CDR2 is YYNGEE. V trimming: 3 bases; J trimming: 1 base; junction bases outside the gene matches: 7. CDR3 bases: TGTGCCAGCAGCGCGAGACAGGGTGGGTCCTACGAGCAGTACTTC. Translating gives CASSARQGGSYEQYF. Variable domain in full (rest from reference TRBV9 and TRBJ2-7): DSGVTQTPKHLITATGQRVTLRCSPRSGDLSVYWYQQSLDQGLQFLIQYYNGEERAKGNILERFSAQQFPDLHSELNLSSLELGDSALYFCASSARQGGSYEQYFGPGTRLTVT.

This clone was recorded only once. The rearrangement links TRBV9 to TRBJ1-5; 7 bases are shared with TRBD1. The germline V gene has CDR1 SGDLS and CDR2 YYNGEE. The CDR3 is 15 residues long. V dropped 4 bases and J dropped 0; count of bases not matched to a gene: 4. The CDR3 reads CASSRTGVSNQPQHF. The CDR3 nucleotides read TGTGCCAGCAGCCGCACAGGGGTTAGCAATCAGCCCCAGCATTTT.

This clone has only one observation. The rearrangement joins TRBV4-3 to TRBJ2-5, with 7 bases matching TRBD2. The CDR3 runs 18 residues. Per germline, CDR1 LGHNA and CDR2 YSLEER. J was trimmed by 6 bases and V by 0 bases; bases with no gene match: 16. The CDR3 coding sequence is TGCGCCAGCAGCCAAGACGGAGCATCGAGCGGGGTCACCAAGACCCAGTACTTC. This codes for CASSQDGASSGVTKTQYF.

CDR3 region: CASSFLPLAGYGYTF. CDR3 DNA: TGTGCCAGCAGCTTCCTTCCTTTAGCGGGGTATGGCTACACCTTC. This chain connects TRBV7-2 to TRBJ1-2; D gene uncertain. This CDR3 spans 15 amino acids. Germline V CDR1 and CDR2: SGHTA, FQGNSA. V was shortened by 3 bases and J by 5 bases, with 16 bases between the two germline ends. The whole variable domain, remainder taken from reference TRBV7-2 and TRBJ1-2, is GAGVSQSPSNKVTEKGKDVELRCDPISGHTALYWYRQSLGQGLEFLIYFQGNSAPDKSGLPSDRFSAERTGGSVSTLTIQRTQQEDSAVYLCASSFLPLAGYGYTFGSGTRLTVV.

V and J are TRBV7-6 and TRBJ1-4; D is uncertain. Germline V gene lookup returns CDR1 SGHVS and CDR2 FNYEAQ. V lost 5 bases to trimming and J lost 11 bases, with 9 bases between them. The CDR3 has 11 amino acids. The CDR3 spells CASSQRGKLFF. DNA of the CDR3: TGTGCCAGCAGCCAGAGAGGGAAACTGTTTTTT.

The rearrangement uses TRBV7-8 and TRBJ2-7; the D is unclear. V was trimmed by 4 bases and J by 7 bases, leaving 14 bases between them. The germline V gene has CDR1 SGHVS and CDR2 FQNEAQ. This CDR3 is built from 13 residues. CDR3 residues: CASSSSVLWEQYF. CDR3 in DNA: TGTGCCAGCAGCTCCAGCGTTCTTTGGGAGCAGTACTTC.

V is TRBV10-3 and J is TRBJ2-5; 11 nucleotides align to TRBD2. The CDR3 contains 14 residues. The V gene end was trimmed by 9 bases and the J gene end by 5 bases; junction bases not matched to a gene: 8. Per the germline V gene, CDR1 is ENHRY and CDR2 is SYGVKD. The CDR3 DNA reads TGTGCCATAACTAGCGGGGGATGGTGGGAGACCCAGTACTTC. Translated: CAITSGGWWETQYF.